This T cell receptor (beta chain) came from a study of T cell changes during pregnancy in multiple sclerosis. The CDR3 contains 14 residues. Germline CDR1 and CDR2: MNHEY and SVGAGI. Between the trimmed V and J ends, which lost 6 bases and 0 bases, there was a span of 8 bases. Profiled with immunoSEQ multiplex PCR; TCRdb holds only in-frame clones, not every one. The sample lists about 64,000 clones, more than 90% occurring once. Sequenced here: peripheral blood, sampled in the second trimester of pregnancy. The source is a female donor with multiple sclerosis, enrolled in a pregnancy study. The chain recombines TRBV6-5 with TRBJ1-4, with a possible D match to TRBD1 (5 bases). Written as DNA, the CDR3 is TGTGCCAGCAGAAAGACAGCAACTAATGAAAAACTGTTTTTT. Translating gives CASRKTATNEKLFF.